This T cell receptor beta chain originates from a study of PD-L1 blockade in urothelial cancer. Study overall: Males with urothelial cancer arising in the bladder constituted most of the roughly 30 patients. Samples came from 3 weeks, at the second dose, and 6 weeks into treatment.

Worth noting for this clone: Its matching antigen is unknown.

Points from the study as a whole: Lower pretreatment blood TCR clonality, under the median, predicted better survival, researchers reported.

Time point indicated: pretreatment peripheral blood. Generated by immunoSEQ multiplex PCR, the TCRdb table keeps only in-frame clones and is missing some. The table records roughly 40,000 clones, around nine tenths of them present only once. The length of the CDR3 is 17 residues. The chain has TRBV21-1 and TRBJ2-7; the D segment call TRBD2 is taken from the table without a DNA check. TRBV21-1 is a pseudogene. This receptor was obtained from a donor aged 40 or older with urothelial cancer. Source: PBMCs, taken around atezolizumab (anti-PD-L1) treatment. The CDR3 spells CATTGTSGRASSYEQYF. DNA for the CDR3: TGTGCCACCACCGGGACTAGCGGGAGGGCTAGCTCCTACGAGCAGTACTTC.